This T cell receptor (beta chain) was identified in a study of shared clonotypes between healthy human individuals. For the study at large: Per donor, three plates held CD4 naive cells, three held CD4 memory, two held CD8 naive and one held CD8 memory.

For this clone: This may come from a read error, since a much larger clone is one base off.

Libraries were prepared by immunoSEQ multiplex PCR; TCRdb keeps only in-frame clonotypes and omits some of them. The data contain under 1,100,000 clones, about 74% of them singletons. Donors had no recently reported acute infections or vaccinations and were HIV-negative. Those who donated, Caucasian adults without exception, all lived in Nashville, Tennessee. A split of CD4+ cells into CD45RA+ naive and CD45RA-negative memory subsets was performed. Germline CDR1 and CDR2: SGHDN and FVKESK. J gave up 4 bases and V 4 bases, and 3 bases lay outside the gene matches. CDR3 length: 14 amino acids. This chain uses TRBV14 with TRBJ1-3, with 8 bases aligning to TRBD1. This sequence originates from a man aged 18 to 30 in good health. Specimen: memory CD4+ T cells sorted from blood. Noted subset: CD45RA-negative fraction. CDR3 sequence: CASSPTGGGNTIYF. The CDR3 DNA sequence: TGTGCCAGCAGCCCAACAGGGGGAGGAAACACCATATATTTT. Based on the CDR3 plus reference TRBV14 and TRBJ1-3, the full variable domain is EAGVTQFPSHSVIEKGQTVTLRCDPISGHDNLYWYRRVMGKEIKFLLHFVKESKQDESGMPNNRFLAERTGGTYSTLKVQPAELEDSGVYFCASSPTGGGNTIYFGEGSWLTVV.